These 6 T cell receptor beta chains came from one sample sequenced in a study of T cells after yellow fever vaccination. TCRdb analysed the 5' RACE reads with MiXCR anew, one entry per CDR3 protein. The repertoire holds 300,000 to 350,000 distinct CDR3 sequences, with roughly 8.6% as singletons. The sequencing here drew on PBMCs, taken about 49 days after the first yellow fever vaccination. These receptors were taken from a man aged 18 to 30 who received the YFV17D yellow fever vaccine.

In this sample, this clonotype turned up a few times. The chain carries TRBV30 and TRBJ1-1, with a tentative D call TRBD1 (5 bases). CDR3 length: 11 residues. In germline, CDR1 is GTSNPN, CDR2 SVGIG (reference sequence). Trimming left V 5 bases short and J 1 base short, with 5 bases between. CDR3 coding DNA: TGTGCCTGGGGACAGAACACTGAAGCTTTCTTT. Translation: CAWGQNTEAFF.

This rearrangement joins TRBV3-1 to TRBJ1-1; D remains unclear. CDR1 and CDR2 (germline): LGHDT, YNNKEL (reference sequence). The CDR3 is made up of 13 amino acids. V was cut by 11 bases and J by 6 bases, with 19 bases left in between. The CDR3 spells CAFCFAGSAEAFF. In DNA form, the CDR3 reads TGTGCCTTCTGTTTTGCCGGCAGCGCTGAAGCTTTCTTT.

This clonotype has more than one count but fewer than ten. The chain is built from TRBV5-1 and TRBJ2-1, with TRBD2 identical over 12 bases. After removal of 7 bases from V and 2 bases from J, the junction contained 7 bases not matched to a gene. Germline CDR1 and CDR2: SGHRS and YFSETQ. The CDR3 covers 16 residues. The CDR3 DNA reads TGCGCCAGCCTCCCGGCTAGCGGGGGGGCCTACAATGAGCAGTTCTTC. Protein: CASLPASGGAYNEQFF.

This clonotype was detected only a few times. The V gene is TRBV27, the J gene TRBJ1-6; D is ambiguous. V dropped 10 bases and J dropped 0 bases, with 10 bases sitting between them. Germline CDR1 and CDR2: MNHEY and SMNVEV (reference sequence). The CDR3 length is 14 residues. CDR3 loop: CATCVSSYNSPLHF. The CDR3 DNA is TGTGCCACCTGTGTCAGCTCCTATAATTCACCCCTCCACTTT.

This clonotype occurred many times. The chain links TRBV7-2 to TRBJ2-4; D not certain. V was shortened by 0 bases and J by 6 bases, with 9 bases between the two germline ends. Germline V gene sequence: CDR1 SGHTA, CDR2 FQGNSA. The CDR3 sequence is 14 residues long. CDR3 protein: CASSLALSSNIQYF. Here the CDR3 DNA reads TGTGCCAGCAGCTTAGCGTTAAGTTCAAACATTCAGTACTTC.

The J gene is TRBJ1-6, the V gene TRBV9; D not resolved. The CDR3 loop spans 13 amino acids. CDR1 is SGDLS and CDR2 is YYNGEE in the germline V gene. V gave up 4 bases and J gave up 4 bases, with 6 bases separating them. DNA for the CDR3: TGTGCCAGCAGCCCCATGTATAATTCACCCCTCCACTTT. Encoded protein: CASSPMYNSPLHF.